This is a list of T cell receptor beta chains from one sample in a study of T cell changes during pregnancy in multiple sclerosis. Only in-frame clones appear in the TCRdb table, and some are missing; sequencing was by immunoSEQ multiplex PCR. The sample lists some 70,000 clones; around 92% were seen once. Sequencing was performed on peripheral blood, taken in the second trimester of pregnancy. Receptors originate from a female donor in good health, enrolled as a control in a pregnancy study. The CDR3 runs from the conserved cysteine through the conserved F or W. The order of the fields is J gene, V gene, D gene, clone size, CDR3 protein, CDR3 DNA. D genes are given only for firm matches. Size values are once, few and many counts, or a class for expanded clones, and some rows have none.

>TRBJ1-1|TRBV7-9|-|-
CASSPEQGTEAFF
TGTGCCAGCAGCCCCGAGCAGGGAACTGAAGCTTTCTTT
>TRBJ2-3|TRBV18|TRBD2|-
CASSPLAGMRTDTQYF
TGTGCCAGCTCACCACTAGCGGGTATGCGCACAGATACGCAGTATTTT
>TRBJ2-5|TRBV6-1|TRBD1|-
CASSDYWGQLQETQYF
TGTGCCAGCAGTGATTACTGGGGACAGCTCCAAGAGACCCAGTACTTC
>TRBJ2-3|TRBV5-1|-|once
CASSLARTSRRGDTQYF
TGCGCCAGCAGCTTGGCACGGACTAGTCGGAGGGGGGATACGCAGTATTTT
>TRBJ2-7|TRBV4-3|-|-
CASSHGLSGNYEQYF
TGCGCCAGCAGCCACGGACTCTCTGGGAACTACGAGCAGTACTTC
>TRBJ1-6|TRBV7-2|-|-
CASSLVYRVVNSPLHF
TGTGCCAGCAGCTTAGTTTACAGGGTAGTTAATTCACCCCTCCACTTT
>TRBJ2-3|TRBV9|TRBD2|-
CASSAQGLADTQYF
TGTGCCAGCAGCGCCCAAGGACTAGCAGATACGCAGTATTTT
>TRBJ1-4|TRBV6-5|TRBD1|few
CASSSTQGVKLFF
TGTGCCAGCAGTTCTACGCAGGGGGTTAAACTGTTTTTT
>TRBJ2-1|TRBV5-1|TRBD2|-
CASSLGLAGDLNEQFF
TGCGCCAGCAGCTTGGGACTAGCGGGGGATTTGAATGAGCAGTTCTTC
>TRBJ1-1|TRBV7-9|-|-
CASSPRGSGTEAFF
TGTGCCAGCAGCCCACGGGGGTCCGGCACTGAAGCTTTCTTT
>TRBJ2-2|TRBV6-4|TRBD2|-
CASSVSGGGTGELFF
TGTGCCAGCAGTGTTAGCGGGGGGGGGACCGGGGAGCTGTTTTTT